This TCR beta chain is drawn from a study of response to subunit inactivated influenza vaccine. General study points: Every seasonal influenza vaccination brings in few new T cells, the authors suggested.

Only a few counts were recorded for this clonotype. Antigen: not known. TCRdb recomputed calls from the RT-PCR reads with MiXCR, one row per CDR3 protein. The table has around 520,000 distinct CDR3 sequences, about an eighth seen once. This clonotype was obtained from a man aged 50-59 years who received an inactivated influenza vaccine. Material: PBMCs from blood, obtained on the day of vaccination.

DNA of the CDR3: TGCAGTGAACGTGAAGACAATGAGCAGTTCTTC. This codes for CSEREDNEQFF. The V call is TRBV20-1, the J call TRBJ2-1; D ambiguous. V was cut by 7 bases and J by 5 bases, with 9 bases left in between. The CDR3 totals 11 residues. In germline, CDR1 is DFQATT, CDR2 SNEGSKA (reference sequence).